The present TCR beta chain was sequenced within a study of Graves' ophthalmopathy and Graves' hyperthyroidism. For this clonotype: The junction differs from germline at one of its ends, possibly a read error.

The CDR3 consists of 16 residues. Germline lookup yields CDR1 SGHRS and CDR2 YFSETQ. TCR beta CDR3 regions were amplified from RNA transcripts. The first-round RT-PCR employed HTBI primers together with the Qiagen OneStep RT-PCR kit. A multiplex PCR was then performed as the second round. Via MiXCR, TCRdb re-called the multiplex PCR reads, giving one row per CDR3 protein. Here the sample spans about 1.1 million distinct CDR3 sequences, 35% to 40% being singletons. The chain has TRBV5-1 and TRBJ1-1, with 12 bases matching TRBD1. Sequencing was carried out using peripheral blood or thyroid tissue (not recorded which). This clonotype was obtained from an adult man with Graves' hyperthyroidism. This chain's CDR3 is CASSPGDRGRIAEAFF. The CDR3 DNA follows: TGTGCCAGCAGCCCTGGGGACAGGGGGCGCATCGCTGAAGCTTTCTTT.